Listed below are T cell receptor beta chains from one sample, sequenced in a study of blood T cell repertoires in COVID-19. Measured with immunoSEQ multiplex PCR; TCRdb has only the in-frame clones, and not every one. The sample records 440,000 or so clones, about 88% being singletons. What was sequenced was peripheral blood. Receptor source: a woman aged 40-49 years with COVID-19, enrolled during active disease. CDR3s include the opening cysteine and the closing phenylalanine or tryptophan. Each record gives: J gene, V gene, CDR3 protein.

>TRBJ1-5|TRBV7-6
CASSLGREDLYSNQPQHF
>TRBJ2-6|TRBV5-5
CASSLVWAGRGSGANVLTF
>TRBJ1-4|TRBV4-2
CASSQEGDRDLFF
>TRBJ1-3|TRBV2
CASSDASSGNTIYF
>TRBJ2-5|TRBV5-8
CASSLASPSKGAQYF
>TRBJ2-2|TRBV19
CASSGPELAGQNGELFF
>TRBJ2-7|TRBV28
CASSLTSSYEQYF
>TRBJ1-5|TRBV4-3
CASSQDGQGFQPQHF
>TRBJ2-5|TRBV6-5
CASSYGQGQETQYF
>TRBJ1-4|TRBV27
CASRPTDATNEKLFF
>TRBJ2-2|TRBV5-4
CASSRPGQGFGELFF
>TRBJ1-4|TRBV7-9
CASSPTNRGSNEKLFF
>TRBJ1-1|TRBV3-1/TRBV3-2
CASSRDGGDTEAFF
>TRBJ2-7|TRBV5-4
CASSWGQGAYEQYF
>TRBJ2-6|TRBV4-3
CASSQEGTGGANVLTF
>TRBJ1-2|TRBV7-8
CASSHGTDYGYTF
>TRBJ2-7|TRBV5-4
CASSLRSGGLDEQYF
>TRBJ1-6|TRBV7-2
CASSLDGGGGRYNSPLHF
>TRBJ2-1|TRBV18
CASSPPSGVLNEQFF
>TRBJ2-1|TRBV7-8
CASSLGPDNEQFF
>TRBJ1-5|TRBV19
CASSMSHEYSNQPQHF
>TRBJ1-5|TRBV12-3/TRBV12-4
CASSPNAVRPQHF
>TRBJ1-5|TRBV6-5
CACNRASGNQPQHF
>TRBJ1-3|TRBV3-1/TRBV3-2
CASSRPGSGPGNTIYF
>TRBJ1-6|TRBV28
CASSQGLGSPLHF
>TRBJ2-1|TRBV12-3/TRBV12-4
CASSLIQGQGQFF
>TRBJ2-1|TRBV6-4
CASRRYGGRADEQFF
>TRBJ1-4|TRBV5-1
CASSLEGSQALFF
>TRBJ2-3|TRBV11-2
CASSPSSGGSAQYF
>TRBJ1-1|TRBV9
CASSPGTGEAFF
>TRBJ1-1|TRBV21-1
CASSSDRTGRLTFEAFF
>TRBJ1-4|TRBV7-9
CASSLIRTGWSNEKLFF
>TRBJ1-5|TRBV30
CAWSVGGDQPQHF
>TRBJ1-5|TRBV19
CASSYQASNQPQHF
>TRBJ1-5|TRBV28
CASSLLTTGRGQPQHF
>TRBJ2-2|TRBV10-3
CAINSGLAGPRTGELFF
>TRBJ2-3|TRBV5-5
CASSSGLSTDTQYF
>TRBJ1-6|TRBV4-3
CASSRSRNSPLHF
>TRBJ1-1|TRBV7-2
CASSLVSGQGATEAFF
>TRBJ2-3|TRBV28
CASSRGTRGFRTDTQYF
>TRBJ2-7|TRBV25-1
CASSEQGARYEQYF
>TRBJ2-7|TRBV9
CASSSDNSYEQYF
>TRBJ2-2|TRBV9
CASTQTGGPNTGELFF
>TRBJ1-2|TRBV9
CASSVADRGGGYTF
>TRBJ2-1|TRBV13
CASSLPGLPYNEQFF
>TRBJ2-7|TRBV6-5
CASSYGGSASYEQYF
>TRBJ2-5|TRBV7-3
CASSVDRGRETQYF
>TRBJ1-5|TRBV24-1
CATSDRGSPQPQHF
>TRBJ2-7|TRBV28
CASRLFRDFPSYEQYF
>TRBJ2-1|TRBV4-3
CASRSGLAGNNEQFF
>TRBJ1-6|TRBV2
CASSRHQGYNSPLHF
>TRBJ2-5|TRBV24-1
CATSDSRTDQETQYF
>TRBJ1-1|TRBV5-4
CASTQGMDHINTEAFF
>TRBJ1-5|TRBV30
CAWSVKGQGATQPQHF
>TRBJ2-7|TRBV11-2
CASSFPGTNYEQYF
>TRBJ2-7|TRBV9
CASSVDGYEQYF
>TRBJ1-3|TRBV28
CASSLSFSGNTIYF
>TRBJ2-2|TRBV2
CASRQGGTGELFF
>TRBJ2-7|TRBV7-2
CASSLASRAEQYF
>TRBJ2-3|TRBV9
CASSPRTQTDTQYF